This TCR beta chain was obtained from a study of T cell changes during pregnancy in multiple sclerosis. The data were produced by immunoSEQ multiplex PCR, yet TCRdb's version contains in-frame clones alone and is incomplete. The sample lists tens of thousands of clones; around nine tenths were seen once. The CDR3 sequence is 13 residues long. V lost 4 bases and J 2 bases, leaving 8 bases between the germline ends. CDR1 is SGHDN and CDR2 is FVKESK in the germline V gene. This sample comprised peripheral blood, obtained before pregnancy. V and J are TRBV14 and TRBJ1-1; D perhaps matches TRBD1 (5 bases). The origin of this receptor is a female donor with multiple sclerosis, enrolled in a pregnancy study. CDR3 sequence reads: CASSRGGNTEAFF. The CDR3 nucleotides read TGTGCCAGCAGCCGGGGGGGTAACACTGAAGCTTTCTTT.